This is a list of T cell receptor beta chains from one sample in a study of spatial heterogeneity in lung cancer. TCRdb ran MiXCR on the 5' RACE reads and lists one entry per CDR3 protein. The sample has around 110,000 distinct CDR3 sequences; 10% to 15% are singletons. Specimen: PBMCs, collected at follow-up. All receptors derive from a male donor with early-stage non-small cell lung cancer. The conserved cysteine and the conserved F or W are not part of the CDR3 here. The order of the fields is V gene, CDR3 length, J gene, clone size, CDR3 protein. Not every row has a clone size; where given, it reads once, few, many or a size class.

v_call: TRBV29-1
cdr3_length: 10
j_call: TRBJ2-4
clone_size: NA
cdr3_aa: SVVLGGDIQY

v_call: TRBV4-1
cdr3_length: 15
j_call: TRBJ1-5
clone_size: NA
cdr3_aa: ASSQGFLRYSNQPQH

v_call: TRBV12-3/TRBV12-4
cdr3_length: 11
j_call: TRBJ1-1
clone_size: many
cdr3_aa: ASSPTGFTEAF

v_call: TRBV7-6
cdr3_length: 9
j_call: TRBJ2-5
clone_size: many
cdr3_aa: ASSYEETQY

v_call: TRBV20-1
cdr3_length: 13
j_call: TRBJ2-1
clone_size: NA
cdr3_aa: SAASLAGARNEQF

v_call: TRBV24-1
cdr3_length: 15
j_call: TRBJ2-2
clone_size: many
cdr3_aa: ATSEIDAIRYTGELF

v_call: TRBV28
cdr3_length: 13
j_call: TRBJ1-5
clone_size: many
cdr3_aa: ASRLFRDANQPQH

v_call: TRBV6-5
cdr3_length: 11
j_call: TRBJ2-7
clone_size: many
cdr3_aa: ASSPTGPLEQY

v_call: TRBV29-1
cdr3_length: 10
j_call: TRBJ1-2
clone_size: few
cdr3_aa: SVAGELDGYT

v_call: TRBV9
cdr3_length: 13
j_call: TRBJ2-3
clone_size: few
cdr3_aa: ASSLQGLSTDTQY

v_call: TRBV19
cdr3_length: 8
j_call: TRBJ2-5
clone_size: NA
cdr3_aa: ASGEGAQY

v_call: TRBV3-1
cdr3_length: 12
j_call: TRBJ1-3
clone_size: few
cdr3_aa: ASSPGTTGNTIY

v_call: TRBV28
cdr3_length: 12
j_call: TRBJ1-3
clone_size: many
cdr3_aa: ASLQSNSGNTIY

v_call: TRBV20-1
cdr3_length: 13
j_call: TRBJ2-3
clone_size: few
cdr3_aa: SARDPRTSTDTQY

v_call: TRBV18
cdr3_length: 12
j_call: TRBJ1-1
clone_size: many
cdr3_aa: ASSLLRGDTEAF

v_call: TRBV20-1
cdr3_length: 9
j_call: TRBJ2-7
clone_size: NA
cdr3_aa: SAPSYGEQY

v_call: TRBV24-1
cdr3_length: 12
j_call: TRBJ2-3
clone_size: NA
cdr3_aa: ATSDWTGTDTQY

v_call: TRBV20-1
cdr3_length: 10
j_call: TRBJ2-3
clone_size: few
cdr3_aa: SAGADTDTQY

v_call: TRBV5-4
cdr3_length: 12
j_call: TRBJ2-3
clone_size: few
cdr3_aa: ASSGGLLTDTQY

v_call: TRBV7-9
cdr3_length: 14
j_call: TRBJ2-3
clone_size: few
cdr3_aa: ASSRGQGAYTDTQY

v_call: TRBV27
cdr3_length: 12
j_call: TRBJ2-3
clone_size: few
cdr3_aa: ASSNRGQTDTQY

v_call: TRBV5-1
cdr3_length: 12
j_call: TRBJ2-2
clone_size: many
cdr3_aa: ASSESGPLGELF

v_call: TRBV18
cdr3_length: 11
j_call: TRBJ2-7
clone_size: NA
cdr3_aa: ASSPMGDGEQY

v_call: TRBV28
cdr3_length: 12
j_call: TRBJ1-2
clone_size: few
cdr3_aa: ASSAAAGTYGYT

v_call: TRBV28
cdr3_length: 12
j_call: TRBJ1-5
clone_size: NA
cdr3_aa: ASRPTGPGQPQH

v_call: TRBV6-1
cdr3_length: 15
j_call: TRBJ2-6
clone_size: NA
cdr3_aa: ASSLRTGRSGANVLT

v_call: TRBV5-1
cdr3_length: 13
j_call: TRBJ2-1
clone_size: NA
cdr3_aa: ASSLVQGPYNEQF

v_call: TRBV12-3/TRBV12-4
cdr3_length: 12
j_call: TRBJ1-5
clone_size: many
cdr3_aa: ASSFGGNNQPQH

v_call: TRBV7-2
cdr3_length: 14
j_call: TRBJ1-4
clone_size: few
cdr3_aa: ASSLAEWNLNEKLF

v_call: TRBV7-9
cdr3_length: 12
j_call: TRBJ2-7
clone_size: NA
cdr3_aa: ASTLDGSSYEQY

v_call: TRBV7-8
cdr3_length: 14
j_call: TRBJ2-5
clone_size: many
cdr3_aa: ASSSSSAGGLETQY

v_call: TRBV5-1
cdr3_length: 13
j_call: TRBJ1-2
clone_size: many
cdr3_aa: ASSTQGPKSYGYT

v_call: TRBV7-2
cdr3_length: 13
j_call: TRBJ1-5
clone_size: NA
cdr3_aa: ASSYGQGGNQPQH

v_call: TRBV5-8
cdr3_length: 11
j_call: TRBJ1-1
clone_size: few
cdr3_aa: ASSGDRVRKAF

v_call: TRBV5-1
cdr3_length: 11
j_call: TRBJ2-1
clone_size: NA
cdr3_aa: ASSVGNRHEQF

v_call: TRBV7-3
cdr3_length: 17
j_call: TRBJ2-1
clone_size: NA
cdr3_aa: ASSLEPSGGSKSYNEQF

v_call: TRBV7-8
cdr3_length: 14
j_call: TRBJ2-1
clone_size: few
cdr3_aa: ASSLNGLAGGYEQF

v_call: TRBV28
cdr3_length: 10
j_call: TRBJ2-2
clone_size: few
cdr3_aa: ASQNVAGELF

v_call: TRBV24-1
cdr3_length: 14
j_call: TRBJ2-1
clone_size: few
cdr3_aa: ATSDHGQGAYNEQF

v_call: TRBV5-1
cdr3_length: 12
j_call: TRBJ1-1
clone_size: NA
cdr3_aa: ASSLRGQSTEAF

v_call: TRBV15
cdr3_length: 14
j_call: TRBJ1-5
clone_size: few
cdr3_aa: ATSRKGRISNQPQH

v_call: TRBV4-1
cdr3_length: 9
j_call: TRBJ2-1
clone_size: many
cdr3_aa: ASSWGDEQF

v_call: TRBV6-4
cdr3_length: 11
j_call: TRBJ1-5
clone_size: medium-sized
cdr3_aa: ASTLRGNQPQH

v_call: TRBV11-2
cdr3_length: 13
j_call: TRBJ1-6
clone_size: few
cdr3_aa: ASSSEGARNSPLH